This T cell receptor beta chain comes out of a study of blood T cell repertoires in COVID-19. Study summary: The United States, Italy and Spain were the sources of the acute and convalescent COVID-19 samples.

Germline assignment: CDR1 LNHDA and CDR2 SQIVND (reference sequence). This CDR3 has 18 amino acids. The junction had 22 bases not matched to a gene; V was cut back by 5 bases and J by 12 bases. Original processing notes: By means of reference gene primer amplification, nucleated cell counts were estimated. Sequencing was performed with immunoSEQ multiplex PCR; in TCRdb, only in-frame clones are kept and a portion is missing. For V, J and clone size, that table is used; D and trimming come from the DNA. The sample lists 150,000 to 200,000 clones, about 85% occurring once. Material: peripheral blood. The rearrangement uses TRBV19 and TRBJ2-1, with 10 bases matching TRBD2. The sequence was collected from a woman older than 75 with acute or convalescent COVID-19. The CDR3 region is CASSAPLAGAKPTMTQFF. The DNA for the CDR3 is TGTGCCAGTAGTGCCCCGCTAGCGGGGGCAAAACCAACAATGACGCAGTTCTTC.